The 27 T cell receptor beta chains reported below all come from one sample, sequenced in a study of CD8+ T cells in alopecia areata. Reverse transcribed after extraction, RNA yielded cDNA as the sequencing template. Data came from immunoSEQ multiplex PCR; TCRdb stores just in-frame clones and leaves some out. The sample yields more than 90,000 clones, approximately 60% seen once. The specimen was CD4+ T cells sorted from blood. The receptor set was obtained from a human donor in good health.

Concerning this clone itself: The same CDR3 is also encoded by other DNA sequences in this sample. The chain links TRBV30 to TRBJ1-1; a weak D match, TRBD1 (5 bases). This CDR3 contains 13 residues. CDR1 GTSNPN and CDR2 SVGIG come from the germline V gene (reference sequence). The ends were cut back, 0 bases at V and 2 bases at J, with 7 bases in the middle. CDR3 loop: CAWSVQANTEAFF. For the CDR3, the DNA is TGTGCCTGGAGTGTACAGGCCAACACTGAAGCTTTCTTT.

The V and J genes are TRBV11-2 and TRBJ2-3; 8 bases are shared with TRBD2. CDR1 is SGHAT, CDR2 FQNNGV, per germline. V shed 3 bases, J shed 0 bases, and the junction held 8 bases outside the gene matches. This CDR3 region has 17 residues. CDR3 nucleotide sequence: TGTGCCAGCAGCTTGCAAGCGGGAGCCACCAGCACAGATACGCAGTATTTT. Amino acid sequence: CASSLQAGATSTDTQYF.

This clone has just one count. The genes are TRBV15 and TRBJ2-1, with D possibly being TRBD1 (5 bases). The CDR3 consists of 12 residues. Trimming stripped 6 bases from V and 8 bases from J, with 11 bases between. The germline V gene has CDR1 LNHNV and CDR2 YYDKDF (reference sequence). The DNA for the CDR3 is TGTGCCACCAGTAGGGGAAGGGATGAGCAGTTCTTC. The encoded protein is CATSRGRDEQFF.

The chain combines TRBV5-4 with TRBJ1-1; 7 bases map to TRBD1. The germline CDR1 and CDR2 sequences are SGHNT and YYREEE (reference sequence). J gave up 6 bases and V 1 base, and 9 bases lay outside the gene matches. This CDR3 spans 15 amino acids. CDR3 residues: CASSLTLDRVAEAFF. The CDR3 region has the DNA TGTGCCAGCAGCTTGACCTTAGACAGGGTCGCTGAAGCTTTCTTT.

This chain uses TRBV30 with TRBJ2-7; tentatively, D is TRBD2 (5 bases). Trimming stripped 0 bases from V and 6 bases from J, with 12 bases between. The CDR3 covers 13 residues. CDR1 GTSNPN and CDR2 SVGIG come from the germline V gene (reference sequence). The CDR3 DNA sequence: TGTGCCTGGAGTGTACGGGGATCTTTCGAGCAGTACTTC. It is translated as CAWSVRGSFEQYF.

The chain employs TRBV30 and TRBJ2-2; D is undetermined. Trimming removed 2 bases at V and 7 bases at J, with 14 bases between. Germline CDR1 GTSNPN, CDR2 SVGIG (reference sequence). This CDR3 has 14 residues. The CDR3 nucleotides are TGTGCCTGGAGTTTCAAGACCGCCGGCGGGGAGCTGTTTTTT. As protein: CAWSFKTAGGELFF.

The V call is TRBV5-1, the J call TRBJ1-3; D gene ambiguous. CDR1 SGHRS and CDR2 YFSETQ come from the germline V gene. Trimming stripped 5 bases from V and 1 base from J, with 7 bases between. The CDR3 runs 13 residues. CDR3 DNA: TGCGCCAGCAGACCGTCTTCTGGAAACACCATATATTTT. Its protein product is CASRPSSGNTIYF.

J is TRBJ1-3 and V is TRBV7-9; D remains unclear. Germline V gives CDR1 SEHNR, CDR2 FQNEAQ (reference sequence). V was clipped by 2 bases and J by 1 base, with 9 bases between them. The CDR3 runs 15 residues. The DNA for the CDR3 is TGTGCCAGCAGCTTACTCAGGCGTTCTGGAAACACCATATATTTT. Its translation is CASSLLRRSGNTIYF.

The chain carries TRBV15 and TRBJ1-5; D gene ambiguous. V lost 0 bases to trimming and J lost 0 bases, with 6 bases between them. Germline loops: CDR1 LNHNV, CDR2 YYDKDF (reference sequence). The CDR3 is 15 residues long. CDR3 in amino acids: CATSREIDSNQPQHF. The CDR3 DNA reads as TGTGCCACCAGCAGAGAAATAGATAGCAATCAGCCCCAGCATTTT.

The rearrangement joins TRBV11-2 to TRBJ2-7, with 7 positions matching TRBD2. The V segment lost 5 bases and the J segment 5 bases; nucleotides outside the gene matches: 9. There are 14 residues in the CDR3. Germline CDR1 SGHAT, CDR2 FQNNGV. CDR3 in DNA: TGTGCCAGCAGCAAAAGGGAGGGATTCCACGAGCAGTACTTC. It codes for CASSKREGFHEQYF.

The chain couples TRBV25-1 to TRBJ2-1; 7 bases agree with TRBD2. J was trimmed by 5 bases and V by 6 bases; bases with no gene match: 10. CDR3 length: 15 residues. Germline V CDR1 and CDR2: MGHDK, SYGVNS. The CDR3 region is CASSPPWGGNNEQFF. CDR3 sequence (DNA): TGTGCCAGCAGCCCCCCCTGGGGGGGGAACAATGAGCAGTTCTTC.

The J gene is TRBJ2-5, the V gene TRBV2, with D maybe TRBD1 (6 bases). The CDR3 length is 13 residues. The V end was cut by 7 bases, the J end by 9 bases, with 18 bases between. The germline gives CDR1 SNHLY, CDR2 FYNNEI. CDR3: CASNTGSEGAQYF. CDR3 nucleotide sequence: TGTGCCAGCAACACAGGGTCCGAAGGGGCCCAGTACTTC.

The rearrangement uses TRBV29-1 and TRBJ2-1; 8 bases line up with TRBD1. Germline CDR1 reads SQVTM; CDR2 reads ANQGSEA. There are 14 residues in the CDR3. The J segment lost 3 bases and the V segment lost 7 bases, leaving 8 bases of the junction unmatched. The CDR3 region has the DNA TGCAGCGCACCGACAGGGGAGTACTACAATGAGCAGTTCTTC. This gives the protein CSAPTGEYYNEQFF.

V is TRBV29-1 and J is TRBJ1-1, with TRBD1 matching over 10 bases. Germline trimming cut 7 bases from V and 6 bases from J; bases unmatched to any gene: 2. This CDR3 comprises 11 residues. Germline assignment: CDR1 SQVTM and CDR2 ANQGSEA. The CDR3 sequence: CSGDRGSEAFF. The CDR3, as DNA: TGCAGCGGGGACAGGGGTTCTGAAGCTTTCTTT.

This rearrangement joins TRBV30 to TRBJ2-1; 7 bases are a match to TRBD2. Germline-derived CDR1 and CDR2 are GTSNPN and SVGIG (reference sequence). CDR3 length equals 13 residues. J lost 3 bases, V lost 4 bases, and 3 bases had no gene match. The CDR3 protein is CAWKSGVYNEQFF. CDR3 nucleotides: TGTGCCTGGAAGAGCGGGGTCTACAATGAGCAGTTCTTC.

J is TRBJ2-4 and V is TRBV29-1; maybe TRBD2 (6 bases). V was trimmed by 2 bases and J by 9 bases, leaving 17 bases between them. The CDR3 totals 14 residues. Germline V gives CDR1 SQVTM, CDR2 ANQGSEA. The CDR3, as DNA: TGCAGCGTTGAACACCTTGGAGGGAAGGGCATTCAGTACTTC. It is translated as CSVEHLGGKGIQYF. The full variable domain, its missing parts supplied by reference TRBV29-1 and TRBJ2-4, is SAVISQKPSRDICQRGTSLTIQCQVDSQVTMMFWYRQQPGQSLTLIATANQGSEATYESGFVIDKFPISRPNLTFSTLTVSNMSPEDSSIYLCSVEHLGGKGIQYFGAGTRLSVL.

This clone was picked up a small number of times. The V and J genes are TRBV6-5 and TRBJ1-6; D ambiguous. Germline CDR1 MNHEY, CDR2 SVGAGI. V dropped 7 bases and J dropped 8 bases, with 12 bases sitting between them. This CDR3 region has 13 residues. CDR3 DNA sequence: TGTGCCAGCACGAAGGAGGTTTATTCACCCCTCCACTTT. Protein sequence: CASTKEVYSPLHF.

This clone was found a few times. The J gene is TRBJ2-5, the V gene TRBV29-1; D is unresolved. Trimming removed 5 bases at V and 5 bases at J, with 9 bases between. CDR1 and CDR2 from the germline V gene are SQVTM and ANQGSEA. The CDR3 totals 11 residues. The CDR3 bases are TGCAGCGTTACGGCCGGGGAGACCCAGTACTTC. It is translated as CSVTAGETQYF. Complete variable domain (other parts from reference TRBV29-1 and TRBJ2-5): SAVISQKPSRDICQRGTSLTIQCQVDSQVTMMFWYRQQPGQSLTLIATANQGSEATYESGFVIDKFPISRPNLTFSTLTVSNMSPEDSSIYLCSVTAGETQYFGPGTRLLVL.

This chain links TRBV20-1 with TRBJ2-7; D is ambiguous. The CDR3 contains 10 residues. CDR1 DFQATT and CDR2 SNEGSKA come from the germline V gene (reference sequence). V was clipped by 3 bases and J by 1 base, with 1 base between them. CDR3 bases: TGCAGTGCTAGGTCCTACGAGCAGTACTTC. Its protein product is CSARSYEQYF.

The CDR3: CASSYAEPGQGGKAFF. The CDR3 bases are TGTGCCAGCAGTTACGCCGAACCGGGACAGGGAGGAAAAGCTTTCTTT. V and J are TRBV6-5 and TRBJ1-1; 9 bases map to TRBD1. The CDR3 is made up of 16 amino acids. V lost 2 bases to trimming and J lost 9 bases; unmatched junction nucleotides: 13. Germline assignment: CDR1 MNHEY and CDR2 SVGAGI.

This clone appeared a few times. The chain has TRBV30 and TRBJ2-1; unclear D gene. Per the germline V gene, CDR1 is GTSNPN and CDR2 is SVGIG (reference sequence). Trimming took off 3 bases at V and 5 bases at J, with 5 bases between the two ends. This CDR3 spans 11 amino acids. Here the CDR3 DNA reads TGTGCCTGGAGGTATAACAATGAGCAGTTCTTC. Translation: CAWRYNNEQFF. The full variable domain, rest sourced from reference TRBV30 and TRBJ2-1, is SQTIHQWPATLVQPVGSPLSLECTVEGTSNPNLYWYRQAAGRGLQLLFYSVGIGQISSEVPQNLSASRPQDRQFILSSKKLLLSDSGFYLCAWRYNNEQFFGPGTRLTVL.

CDR3 DNA sequence: TGTGCCAGCAGCGCCGGACGGCTTATCTCTGGGGCCAACGTCCTGACTTTC. Amino acids: CASSAGRLISGANVLTF. The rearrangement joins TRBV7-9 to TRBJ2-6; D not certain. Germline loops: CDR1 SEHNR, CDR2 FQNEAQ (reference sequence). V was clipped by 5 bases and J by 0 bases, with 14 bases between them. The CDR3 consists of 17 residues.

The chain links TRBV5-6 to TRBJ2-5; tentative D call: TRBD1 (6 bases). V gave up 4 bases and J gave up 3 bases, with 13 bases separating them. The CDR3 consists of 14 residues. Looked up from germline, CDR1 is SGHDT and CDR2 is YYEEEE. The CDR3 here is CASSLVDRKETQYF. The CDR3 DNA sequence: TGTGCCAGCAGCCTCGTGGACAGAAAAGAGACCCAGTACTTC.

In this sample, this clone turned up a few times. V and J are TRBV13 and TRBJ1-2, with TRBD1 identical over 8 bases. Germline V gene lookup returns CDR1 PRHDT and CDR2 FYEKMQ (reference sequence). The ends lost 5 bases at V and 1 base at J; junction bases unmatched: 6. This CDR3 is 15 amino acids long. As DNA, the CDR3 is TGTGCCAGCAGCCGGGGACAGGACTATAACTATGGCTACACCTTC. This sequence encodes CASSRGQDYNYGYTF.

The CDR3 protein is CASSSAPRGNGYTF. CDR3 sequence (DNA): TGTGCCAGCAGTTCGGCCCCCCGCGGGAATGGCTACACCTTC. The V gene is TRBV6-5, the J gene TRBJ1-2; D call uncertain. Germline lookup yields CDR1 MNHEY and CDR2 SVGAGI. Trimming stripped 4 bases from V and 6 bases from J, with 15 bases between. The CDR3 is made up of 14 amino acids.

The CDR3 DNA reads as TGCGCCAGCAGCTTGGACGGGGGCGGCAATCAGCCCCAGCATTTT. Its translation is CASSLDGGGNQPQHF. The chain is built from TRBV5-1 and TRBJ1-5, with a weak D call TRBD1 (6 bases). Trimming removed 0 bases at V and 2 bases at J, with 9 bases between. The germline V gene encodes CDR1 SGHRS and CDR2 YFSETQ. The CDR3 totals 15 residues.

Points on this clone: Sequence at one end of the junction differs from germline and may be a read error. This rearrangement joins TRBV4-1 to TRBJ2-2, with 7 positions matching TRBD1. The CDR3 runs to 15 residues. The germline CDR1 and CDR2 sequences are MGHRA and YSYEKL. CDR3 protein: CASTQDRANTGELFF. The DNA for the CDR3 is TGCGCCAGCACCCAAGACAGGGCGAACACCGGGGAGCTGTTTTTT.